This TCR beta chain was recorded in a study of blood T cell repertoires in COVID-19. Study-wide background: Italy, Spain and the United States were the sources of the convalescent and acute COVID-19 samples.

The trim removed 6 bases at V and 0 bases at J, leaving 2 bases unmatched. This CDR3 is built from 15 residues. Germline loops: CDR1 MNHNY, CDR2 SVGAGI (reference sequence). TCRdb keeps only in-frame clones here, not all; method: immunoSEQ multiplex PCR. Of under 140,000 clones listed, approximately 90% were seen once; the top ten hold approximately 3.4%. This chain connects TRBV6-6 to TRBJ2-1, with 10 bases identical to TRBD2. Sequencing input: peripheral blood. The source is a woman in her forties or fifties with acute or convalescent COVID-19. The CDR3 nucleotides read TGTGCCAGCAGACCTAGCGGGAGCTCCTACAATGAGCAGTTCTTC. Translation: CASRPSGSSYNEQFF.